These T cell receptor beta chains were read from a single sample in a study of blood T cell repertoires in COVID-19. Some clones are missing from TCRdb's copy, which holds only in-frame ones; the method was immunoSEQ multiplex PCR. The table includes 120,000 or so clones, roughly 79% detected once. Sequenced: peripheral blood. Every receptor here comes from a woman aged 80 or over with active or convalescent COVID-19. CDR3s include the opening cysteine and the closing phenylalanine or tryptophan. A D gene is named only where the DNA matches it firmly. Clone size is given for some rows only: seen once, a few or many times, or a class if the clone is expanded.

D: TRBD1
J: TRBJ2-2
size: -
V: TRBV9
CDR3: CASRQGTGELFF

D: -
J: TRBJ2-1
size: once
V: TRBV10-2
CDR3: CASTDRWLINEQFF

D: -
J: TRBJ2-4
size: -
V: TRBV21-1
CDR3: CASSLRLAGVLLAKNIQYF

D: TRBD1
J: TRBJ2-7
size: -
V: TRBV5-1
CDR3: CASRRDRGFGEQYF

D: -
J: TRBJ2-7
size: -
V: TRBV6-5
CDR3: CASSYDPSYEQYF

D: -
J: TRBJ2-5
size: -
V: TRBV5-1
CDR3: CASSLAGFQETQYF

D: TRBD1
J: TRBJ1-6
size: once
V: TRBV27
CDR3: CASKISGDRGSPLHF

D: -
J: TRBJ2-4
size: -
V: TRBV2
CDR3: CASSSDSPKNIQYF

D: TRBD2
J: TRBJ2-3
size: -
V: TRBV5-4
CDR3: CASRETSSEDTQYF

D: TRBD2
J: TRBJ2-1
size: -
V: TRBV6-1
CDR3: CASSEGWREYEQFF

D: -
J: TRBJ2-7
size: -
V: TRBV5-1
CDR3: CASSLGWRAEQYF

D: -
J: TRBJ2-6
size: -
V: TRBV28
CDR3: CASSPGGRANVLTF

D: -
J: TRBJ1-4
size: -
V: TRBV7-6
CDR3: CASSARSGENEKLFF

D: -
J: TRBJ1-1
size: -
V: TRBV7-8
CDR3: CASSLAAEKGAFF

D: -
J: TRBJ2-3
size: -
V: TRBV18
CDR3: CASSPAGGPADTQYF

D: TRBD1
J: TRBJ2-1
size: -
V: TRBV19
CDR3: CASSNNRGSRFDEQFF

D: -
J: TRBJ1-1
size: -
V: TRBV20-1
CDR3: CSASRSSRGLGDTEAFF

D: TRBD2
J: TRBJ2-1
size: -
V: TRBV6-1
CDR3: CASSATSGSSYNEQFF

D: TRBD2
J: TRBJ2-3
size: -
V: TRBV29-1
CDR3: CSARLAGRTDTQYF

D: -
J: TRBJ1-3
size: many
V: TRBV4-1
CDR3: CASSQGLSGFTRSGNTIYF

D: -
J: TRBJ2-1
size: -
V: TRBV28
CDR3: CASTAEGSYNEQFF

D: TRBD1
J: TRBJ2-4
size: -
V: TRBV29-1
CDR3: CSVIRDREDIQYF

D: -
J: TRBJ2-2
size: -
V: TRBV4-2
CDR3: CASSQEWGRSGMGELFF

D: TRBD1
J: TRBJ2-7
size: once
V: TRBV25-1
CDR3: CASSDGQATYEQYF

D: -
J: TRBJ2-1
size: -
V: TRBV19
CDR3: CASKDAGEQFF

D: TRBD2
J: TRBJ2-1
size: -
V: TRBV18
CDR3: CASSPQTSGRAHNEQFF

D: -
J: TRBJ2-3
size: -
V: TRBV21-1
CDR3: CASSKEARYVGGVDTQYF

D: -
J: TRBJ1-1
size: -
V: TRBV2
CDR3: CASSDESLVVAEAFF

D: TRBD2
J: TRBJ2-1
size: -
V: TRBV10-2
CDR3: CASSDWREGYNEQFF

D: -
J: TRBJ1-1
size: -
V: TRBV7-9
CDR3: CASSLTRGVAFF

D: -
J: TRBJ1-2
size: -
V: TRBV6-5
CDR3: CASSYSSGTNYGYTF

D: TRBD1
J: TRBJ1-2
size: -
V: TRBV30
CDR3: CAWSGPGTGGTANYGYTF

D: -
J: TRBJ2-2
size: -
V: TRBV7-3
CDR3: CASSSGNPGGGELFF

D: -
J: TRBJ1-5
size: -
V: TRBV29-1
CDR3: CSVETDQGQPQHF

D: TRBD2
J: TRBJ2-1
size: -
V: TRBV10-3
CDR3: CAAGAGVVNNEQFF

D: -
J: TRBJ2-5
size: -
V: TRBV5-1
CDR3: CASSSGVWETQYF

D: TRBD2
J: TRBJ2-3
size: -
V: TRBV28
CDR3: CASSLWREGSDTQYF

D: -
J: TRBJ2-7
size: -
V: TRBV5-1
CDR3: CASSTGPGTYSYEQYF

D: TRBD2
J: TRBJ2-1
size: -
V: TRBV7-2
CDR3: CASSAYWTSGSHNEQFF

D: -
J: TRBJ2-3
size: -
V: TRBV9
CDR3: CASSPRRGGGGADTQYF